These T cell receptor beta chains were read from a single sample in a study of cytomegalovirus exposure and HLA in healthy donors. The protocol was immunoSEQ multiplex PCR, while the TCRdb copy is restricted to in-frame clones and leaves out a portion. Seen here are fewer than 250,000 clones, 87% observed once, and the top ten hold roughly 2.5%. Sequenced: PBMCs. These receptors were collected from a man aged 18 to 29 in good health and CMV-seronegative. Each CDR3 is given without its conserved first and last residue.

J: TRBJ2-5; V: TRBV6-5; CDR3: ASVASGREETQY
J: TRBJ1-2; V: TRBV4-3; CDR3: ASSQDRVEGYT
J: TRBJ1-2; V: TRBV2; CDR3: ASSELQGDGYT
J: TRBJ2-3; V: TRBV18; CDR3: ASSQGIGVVTDTQY
J: TRBJ1-5; V: TRBV28; CDR3: ASSSVAGVLQPQH
J: TRBJ1-5; V: TRBV6-6; CDR3: ASSLTGDQPQH
J: TRBJ2-5; V: TRBV5-1; CDR3: ASSLLGTGEETQY
J: TRBJ1-2; V: TRBV7-8; CDR3: ASSLPRTAAENYGYT
J: TRBJ1-2; V: TRBV28; CDR3: ASLGLAGYGYT
J: TRBJ2-2; V: TRBV7-2; CDR3: ASSLSVTGELF
J: TRBJ2-7; V: TRBV7-2; CDR3: ASSLGGRGGNEQY
J: TRBJ1-3; V: TRBV28; CDR3: ASSLGRVLGNTIY
J: TRBJ1-4; V: TRBV11-2; CDR3: ASSLVLNEKLF
J: TRBJ2-1; V: TRBV5-1; CDR3: ASSFEAGFTEQF
J: TRBJ2-5; V: TRBV6-1; CDR3: ASRKVGRGETQY
J: TRBJ2-2; V: TRBV7-9; CDR3: ASTTGDSGELF
J: TRBJ2-3; V: TRBV5-1; CDR3: ASSLGTASTDTQY
J: TRBJ2-7; V: TRBV30; CDR3: AWSRLASYEQY
J: TRBJ2-7; V: TRBV5-1; CDR3: ASSLGTGGEQY
J: TRBJ2-1; V: TRBV9; CDR3: ASSVRWVERGYNEQF
J: TRBJ1-2; V: TRBV11-2; CDR3: ASSFGTGGRLYGYT
J: TRBJ2-7; V: TRBV10-3; CDR3: AIRDSSYEQY
J: TRBJ1-5; V: TRBV15; CDR3: ATSKNRANQPQH
J: TRBJ2-7; V: TRBV5-5; CDR3: ASSLGLAGRDEQY
J: TRBJ2-5; V: TRBV4-2; CDR3: ASSHHLDRGQETQY
J: TRBJ1-5; V: TRBV18; CDR3: ASSPTGSGNQPQH
J: TRBJ1-2; V: TRBV10-3; CDR3: AISDHRDRDIYGYT
J: TRBJ1-2; V: TRBV7-2; CDR3: ASSPSAGPSSYGYT
J: TRBJ1-6; V: TRBV7-2; CDR3: ASSLTGIGSPLH
J: TRBJ2-7; V: TRBV7-9; CDR3: ASSPPSYEQY
J: TRBJ1-6; V: TRBV19; CDR3: ASSMTAQNSPLH
J: TRBJ1-1; V: TRBV11-2; CDR3: ASSSQDSTEAF
J: TRBJ1-1; V: TRBV18; CDR3: ASSPQEGTEAF
J: TRBJ2-7; V: TRBV19; CDR3: ATESTDTYEQY
J: TRBJ2-7; V: TRBV7-7; CDR3: ASSFSPNHEQY
J: TRBJ1-4; V: TRBV9; CDR3: ASSASFRGEKLF
J: TRBJ1-4; V: TRBV7-8; CDR3: ASSLALGTGGEKLF